These 29 T cell receptor beta chains came from one sample sequenced in a study of T cells in Graves' hyperthyroidism and ophthalmopathy. The CDR3 regions of TCR beta were amplified from RNA transcripts. HTBI primers were employed in a first-round RT-PCR of the TCR CDR3. TCRdb reanalysed the multiplex PCR reads using MiXCR and keeps one entry per CDR3 protein. This sample yields hundreds of thousands of distinct CDR3 sequences, of which 13% to 15% are seen a single time; under 15% belongs to the top ten. The specimen was blood. The receptor set was obtained from a woman between 45 and 65 years old with Graves' ophthalmopathy.

This clonotype was seen only a few times. The chain employs TRBV7-9 and TRBJ2-5; D is possibly TRBD1 (6 bases). From germline, CDR1 is SEHNR and CDR2 FQNEAQ (reference sequence). CDR3 length: 14 residues. V gave up 4 bases and J gave up 2 bases, with 11 bases separating them. The CDR3 coding sequence is TGTGCCAGCAGCTACCAAGGGGGACAAGAGACCCAGTACTTC. It is translated as CASSYQGGQETQYF. Using reference TRBV7-9 and TRBJ2-5 for the parts outside the CDR3, the full variable domain is DTGVSQNPRHKITKRGQNVTFRCDPISEHNRLYWYRQTLGQGPEFLTYFQNEAQLEKSRLLSDRFSAERPKGSFSTLEIQRTEQGDSAMYLCASSYQGGQETQYFGPGTRLLVL.

The chain joins TRBV20-1 to TRBJ1-5; no clear D gene. The CDR3 loop spans 16 amino acids. V gave up 0 bases and J gave up 1 base, with 13 bases separating them. Germline CDR1 DFQATT, CDR2 SNEGSKA (reference sequence). CDR3 coding DNA: TGCAGTGCTAGAGATCGTTTCGGTGAAAGCAATCAGCCCCAGCATTTT. This sequence encodes CSARDRFGESNQPQHF.

CDR3 protein: CASSTRTGSGAGGYTF. DNA for the CDR3: TGTGCCAGCAGTACTCGGACGGGAAGCGGGGCGGGTGGCTACACCTTC. The rearrangement links TRBV6-1 to TRBJ1-2, with D possibly TRBD1 on 5 matching bases. The V gene lost 5 bases and the J gene lost 7 bases, with 23 bases spanning the gap. The CDR3 loop spans 16 amino acids. Germline values: CDR1 MNHNS, CDR2 SASEGT.

This clonotype came up many times. The chain couples TRBV3-1 to TRBJ1-3, with 7 bases lining up with TRBD1. The V and J ends lost 0 bases and 2 bases, in that order; junction bases with no gene match: 10. CDR3 length equals 18 residues. Germline CDR1 is LGHDT and CDR2 is YNNKEL (reference sequence). The CDR3 DNA is TGTGCCAGCAGCCAAGATCATCCAGCGGGACAGCCTGGAAACACCATATATTTT. As protein: CASSQDHPAGQPGNTIYF.

This clonotype showed up just a few times. The junction departs from germline at one end; a sequencing error may be responsible. The chain links TRBV6-8 to TRBJ1-2, with 7 positions matching TRBD1. Germline CDR1 reads MNHGY; CDR2 reads SAAAGT. This CDR3 contains 13 residues. The CDR3 nucleotides read TGTGCCAGCAGTCTACAGGGGAACTGTGGCTACACCTTC. Protein: CASSLQGNCGYTF.

This clonotype was observed at least ten times. This chain uses TRBV5-1 with TRBJ2-3; the D is unclear. Deletions cut 1 base from V and 1 base from J, with 10 bases between. Per germline, CDR1 SGHRS and CDR2 YFSETQ. The length of the CDR3 is 15 residues. The CDR3 loop reads CASSLFDPRTDTQYF. Written as DNA, the CDR3 is TGCGCCAGCAGCTTGTTCGACCCTCGCACAGATACGCAGTATTTT.

The rearrangement uses TRBV5-5 and TRBJ2-7; weak D call: TRBD1 (5 bases). In germline, CDR1 is SGHKS, CDR2 YYEKEE (reference sequence). There are 15 residues in the CDR3. V gave up 0 bases and J gave up 6 bases, with 16 bases separating them. The CDR3 DNA reads as TGTGCCAGCAGCTTGGACTTGGACACGGTTGTCGAGCAGTACTTC. Translation gives CASSLDLDTVVEQYF.

This clonotype was picked up many times. The J gene is TRBJ2-7, the V gene TRBV7-9, with D uncertain. The germline CDR1 and CDR2 sequences are SEHNR and FQNEAQ (reference sequence). V lost 5 bases and J lost 3, with 11 bases in between. The CDR3 loop spans 13 amino acids. Here the CDR3 reads CASSQEAGYEQYF. The CDR3 nucleotides read TGTGCCAGCAGCCAAGAGGCAGGCTACGAGCAGTACTTC.

This clonotype was seen a handful of times. V is TRBV20-1 and J is TRBJ1-2; D perhaps matches TRBD1 (6 bases). This CDR3 is 14 amino acids long. With 3 bases removed from V and 4 bases from J, the gap between germline ends came to 15 bases. Germline V gives CDR1 DFQATT, CDR2 SNEGSKA (reference sequence). CDR3 in DNA: TGCAGTGCTAGTGGGGGGCCTAGGATCTATGGCTACACCTTC. This encodes CSASGGPRIYGYTF.

V is TRBV7-9 and J is TRBJ2-1, with 9 nucleotides matching TRBD1. The ends lost 3 bases at V and 2 bases at J; junction bases unmatched: 11. The CDR3 is 18 amino acids. Germline CDR1 reads SEHNR; CDR2 reads FQNEAQ (reference sequence). This chain's CDR3 is CASSFPLVRDRAYNEQFF. CDR3 bases: TGTGCCAGCAGCTTCCCTCTAGTCCGGGACAGGGCCTACAATGAGCAGTTCTTC.

The chain joins TRBV20-1 to TRBJ2-2, with a possible D match to TRBD1 (6 bases). The CDR3 length is 12 residues. V was trimmed by 4 bases and J by 7 bases, leaving 10 bases between them. Germline CDR1 and CDR2: DFQATT and SNEGSKA (reference sequence). For the CDR3, the DNA is TGCAGTGCTATAACAGGGTTCGGGGAGCTGTTTTTT. Translating gives CSAITGFGELFF.

This clonotype has at least ten counts. This sequence joins TRBV28 and TRBJ2-7, with D possibly matching TRBD1 (5 bases). The V and J ends lost 6 bases and 0 bases respectively, with 15 bases between them. This CDR3 is 15 amino acids long. Germline V lookup: CDR1 MDHEN, CDR2 SYDVKM. CDR3: CASRQSDRISYEQYF. The CDR3 coding sequence is TGTGCCAGCAGACAATCCGACAGAATCTCCTACGAGCAGTACTTC.

Many counts were recorded for this clonotype. V usage is TRBV28 and J usage is TRBJ2-7; either TRBD1 or TRBD2 may fit D (5 bases each). The CDR3 runs 15 residues. Looked up from germline, CDR1 is MDHEN and CDR2 is SYDVKM. Trimming took 7 bases from V and 0 from J, leaving 16 bases between them. The CDR3 DNA follows: TGTGCCAGCAACCCCCCCGGGGCAGACTCCTACGAGCAGTACTTC. The encoded protein is CASNPPGADSYEQYF.

This clonotype was detected ten times or more. The chain links TRBV27 to TRBJ2-7, with 10 bases matching TRBD2. Germline trimming cut 6 bases from V and 5 bases from J; bases unmatched to any gene: 7. The CDR3 spans 14 residues. Germline CDR1 is MNHEY and CDR2 is SMNVEV (reference sequence). CDR3 loop: CASSPSGSINEQYF. The CDR3, as DNA: TGTGCCAGCAGCCCTAGCGGGAGTATCAACGAGCAGTACTTC.

This clonotype was observed a few times. This rearrangement joins TRBV18 to TRBJ2-7; maybe TRBD1 (5 bases). Germline V gene data show CDR1 as KGHSH and CDR2 as LQKENI. V shed 6 bases and J shed 7 bases, with 19 bases lying between them. The CDR3 covers 14 residues. The CDR3 spells CASSDTPNREEQYF. The DNA for the CDR3 is TGTGCCAGCTCGGACACCCCGAATCGTGAGGAGCAGTACTTC.

The chain links TRBV28 to TRBJ2-7, with D perhaps assigned TRBD1 or TRBD2 (5 bases each). Trimming stripped 5 bases from V and 7 bases from J, with 18 bases between. The CDR3 totals 14 residues. CDR1 is MDHEN, CDR2 SYDVKM, per germline. CDR3 protein: CASSRHEAREEQYF. The CDR3, as DNA: TGTGCCAGCAGTAGGCATGAAGCCAGGGAGGAGCAGTACTTC.

This clonotype has more than one count but fewer than ten. CDR3 in DNA: TGTGCCAGTAGTATAGATGACGGGGGTACTGAAGCTTTCTTT. Translated, it gives CASSIDDGGTEAFF. The chain joins TRBV19 to TRBJ1-1, with a possible D match to TRBD1 (5 bases). Germline V gene lookup returns CDR1 LNHDA and CDR2 SQIVND (reference sequence). The V end was cut by 0 bases, the J end by 5 bases, with 10 bases between. This CDR3 has 14 amino acids.

This clonotype was picked up many times. The chain combines TRBV7-9 with TRBJ2-3; D unclear. Looked up from germline, CDR1 is SEHNR and CDR2 is FQNEAQ (reference sequence). CDR3 length: 15 residues. Trimming stripped 6 bases from V and 0 bases from J, with 13 bases between. As DNA, the CDR3 is TGTGCCAGCAGTCCCAGCAGGTCTAGCACAGATACGCAGTATTTT. Protein sequence: CASSPSRSSTDTQYF.

This clonotype was seen ten or more times. The chain combines TRBV12-5 with TRBJ1-2; D is unclear. The CDR3 totals 14 residues. Per germline, CDR1 LGHNT and CDR2 FRNRAP. Trimming left V 6 bases short and J 4 bases short, with 15 bases between. For the CDR3, the DNA is TGTGCTAGTGGGAGATCCGGGTCTCCCTATGGCTACACCTTC. Translated: CASGRSGSPYGYTF.

This clonotype has just one count. It may be a read error: a sequence one base away is much more abundant. The CDR3 ends on some other residue instead of the conserved phenylalanine or tryptophan, so this is likely a read error. CDR3 sequence (DNA): TGTGCCAGCAGCCGAACTAGCGGGGACACAGATACGCAGTATCTT. Translated: CASSRTSGDTDTQYL. V usage is TRBV13 and J usage is TRBJ2-3, with 10 bases that match TRBD2. CDR1 and CDR2 from the germline V gene are PRHDT and FYEKMQ (reference sequence). The length of the CDR3 is 15 residues. Trimming cost V 5 bases and J 2 bases; bases outside gene matches: 4.

This clonotype was observed at least ten times. This chain links TRBV18 with TRBJ2-3; the D call may be TRBD1 or TRBD2 (5 bases each). The CDR3 has 15 amino acids. V was cut by 1 base and J by 5 bases, with 13 bases left in between. Germline assignment: CDR1 KGHSH and CDR2 LQKENI. CDR3 bases: TGTGCCAGCTCACCACGCGGAGGCAGGGAAGATACGCAGTATTTT. Translation gives CASSPRGGREDTQYF.

In this sample, this clonotype turned up many times. This chain connects TRBV12-3 or TRBV12-4 to TRBJ2-7; 7 bases line up with TRBD1. Trimming took 6 bases from V and 2 from J; bases not matched to a gene: 7. The CDR3 is 14 amino acids. The CDR3 DNA sequence: TGTGCCAGCAGGCGGACAGGTGTAGCCTACGAGCAGTACTTC. Protein product: CASRRTGVAYEQYF.

For this clonotype: A much larger clone is a single base away; this may be a read error. The rearrangement links TRBV6-1 to TRBJ2-2, with D perhaps TRBD1 (5 bases). With the DNA end fitting TRBJ1-1 better, the J assignment may be wrong. From germline, CDR1 is MNHNS and CDR2 SASEGT. This CDR3 has 14 residues. The CDR3 sequence is CASSEGDGRTGAFF. The CDR3 DNA sequence: TGTGCCAGCAGTGAGGGGGACGGGCGAACTGGAGCTTTCTTT.

This clonotype was seen a few times. The chain links TRBV28 to TRBJ1-6; a weak D match, TRBD1 (6 bases). From germline, CDR1 is MDHEN and CDR2 SYDVKM. V lost 4 bases and J lost 6, with 13 bases in between. This CDR3 spans 15 amino acids. CDR3 sequence reads: CASSSPGQANSPLHF. In nucleotides, the CDR3 is TGTGCCAGCAGTTCGCCGGGACAAGCTAATTCACCCCTCCACTTT.

This clonotype was found once. Here the CDR3 reads CASSVGTSGKGYEQYF. Written as DNA, the CDR3 is TGTGCCAGCAGCGTAGGGACTAGCGGGAAGGGCTACGAGCAGTACTTC. The rearrangement uses TRBV9 and TRBJ2-7; TRBD2 matches 12 bases. With 0 bases clipped from V and 3 bases from J, the junction kept 4 bases outside the gene matches. CDR1 and CDR2 (germline): SGDLS, YYNGEE. The CDR3 loop spans 16 amino acids.

This clonotype was recorded many times. The V gene is TRBV9, the J gene TRBJ2-7, with D perhaps TRBD1 or TRBD2 (5 bases each). The CDR3 runs to 15 residues. Trimming removed 0 bases from V and 2 bases from J, with 12 bases in between. Germline CDR1 and CDR2: SGDLS and YYNGEE. The CDR3 sequence is CASSVGGVGTYEQYF. As DNA, the CDR3 is TGTGCCAGCAGCGTAGGAGGGGTAGGGACCTACGAGCAGTACTTC.

This clonotype came up many times. The chain is built from TRBV20-1 and TRBJ1-1; 12 bases match TRBD1. CDR1 DFQATT and CDR2 SNEGSKA come from the germline V gene (reference sequence). CDR3 length: 15 amino acids. With 4 bases clipped from V and 4 bases from J, the junction kept 7 bases outside the gene matches. This CDR3 is CSATGTGGAFTEAFF. The CDR3 DNA sequence: TGCAGTGCTACCGGGACAGGGGGCGCCTTCACTGAAGCTTTCTTT.

In this sample, this clonotype turned up a few times. This sequence joins TRBV27 and TRBJ2-7, with D maybe TRBD1 (6 bases). Germline V gives CDR1 MNHEY, CDR2 SMNVEV (reference sequence). CDR3 length: 14 residues. Trimming stripped 3 bases from V and 4 bases from J, with 13 bases between. For the CDR3, the DNA is TGTGCCAGCAGTTTGAACAGGGAAGGTTACGAGCAGTACTTC. It is translated as CASSLNREGYEQYF.

Only a few counts were recorded for this clonotype. This chain joins TRBV4-3 and TRBJ1-5; D unresolved. V was shortened by 0 bases and J by 4 bases, with 10 bases between the two germline ends. Germline V lookup: CDR1 LGHNA, CDR2 YSLEER. This CDR3 is built from 15 residues. The CDR3 region has the DNA TGCGCCAGCAGCCAAGATCGGAGCGTGAATCAGCCCCAGCATTTT. Amino acid sequence: CASSQDRSVNQPQHF.